Listed below are T cell receptor beta chains from one sample, sequenced in a study of T cell repertoires in cytomegalovirus infection. For these receptors, no antigen is known. MiXCR, applied by TCRdb to the reads, yields one record per CDR3 protein. The data show under 95,000 distinct CDR3 sequences, approximately 45% seen once. The sequences come from CD8+ T cells from cultured PBMCs, collected from culture after CMV antigen stimulation. The receptor source for this set is a human donor in good health (CMV status not recorded). Some clones in this sample may be carry-over from other donors' samples. Each CDR3 is given with its conserved first and last residue. Size is omitted from some rows. Given values are once, few, many or a class for expanded clones.

>TRBJ1-2|few|TRBV7-2
CASSLSREYYGYTF
>TRBJ2-7|-|TRBV4-1
CASSPGGGNEQYF
>TRBJ2-1|-|TRBV5-4
CASSPGTSGRGYYNEQFF
>TRBJ2-7|-|TRBV27
CASSLFFGGRSEQYF
>TRBJ1-1|-|TRBV7-6
CASSLGSAGSTEAFF
>TRBJ2-3|-|TRBV7-8
CASSYYRDRGQDTQYF
>TRBJ2-1|-|TRBV15
CATSRETSTMHNEQFF
>TRBJ1-2|-|TRBV25-1
CASSESQRVGYTF
>TRBJ2-7|few|TRBV4-1
CASSQDGYEQYF
>TRBJ2-1|-|TRBV2
CASRVVSGSYNEQFF